The 20 T cell receptor beta chains listed next were all sequenced from one sample in a study of T-cell reconstitution after alpha-beta-depleted transplantation in children (dated by TCRdb to 2016 to 2018). The meaning of the sample's treatment or condition label: allogeneic hematopoietic cell transplantation with graft depleted of TCRalphabeta T cells and CD19 B cells. The library was obtained by PCR. Sequencing was carried out with an Illumina HiSeq 2500. TCR libraries were prepared with molecular barcoding, using unique molecular identifiers to normalize TCRbeta repertoire quantification. In-frame beta chains were kept once TCRdb had trimmed the public reads at Q25 with fastp and called clones with MiXCR. Rows merge per CDR3 protein into single entries with the most common DNA and genes. The sample has more than 200,000 distinct CDR3 sequences on record, about a quarter of them singletons. The ten largest clones represent over 2.5% of the sample.

The sample consisted of PBMCs, taken before TCRalphabeta/CD19-depleted stem cell transplant. These receptors were obtained from a girl aged 2-10 years with Fanconi anemia, due to receive a stem cell transplant.

The rearrangement joins TRBV27 to TRBJ2-1; 9 bases are a match to TRBD2. Germline CDR1 and CDR2: MNHEY and SMNVEV (reference sequence). Trimming cost V 2 bases and J 4 bases; bases outside gene matches: 18. This CDR3 comprises 20 residues. CDR3 in amino acids: CASSLAGGHIAGERYNEQFF. CDR3 sequence (DNA): TGTGCCAGCAGTTTAGCCGGGGGGCATATAGCGGGGGAGCGGTACAATGAGCAGTTCTTC.

This clonotype has a count of ten or more. The V gene is TRBV20-1, the J gene TRBJ1-1; TRBD1 matches at 10 bases. The CDR3 loop spans 12 amino acids. The ends lost 6 bases at V and 8 bases at J; junction bases unmatched: 6. Germline V gene lookup returns CDR1 DFQATT and CDR2 SNEGSKA (reference sequence). CDR3 in DNA: TGCAGTGCGTGGACAGGGGGGGACGAAGCTTTCTTT. This translates into CSAWTGGDEAFF.

The table lists this clonotype with many counts. This chain connects TRBV20-1 to TRBJ2-3, with a weak D call TRBD1 (5 bases). Trimming removed 1 base from V and 0 bases from J, with 11 bases in between. The germline CDR1 and CDR2 sequences are DFQATT and SNEGSKA (reference sequence). The CDR3 runs to 15 residues. In nucleotides, the CDR3 is TGCAGTGCTAGAGGAAGGGGCCCTAGCACAGATACGCAGTATTTT. It encodes CSARGRGPSTDTQYF.

This chain connects TRBV20-1 to TRBJ2-5; 9 nucleotides agree with TRBD2. This CDR3 has 18 amino acids. Trimming removed 0 bases from V and 5 bases from J; junction bases left unmatched: 16. The germline gives CDR1 DFQATT, CDR2 SNEGSKA (reference sequence). The CDR3 loop is CSARDPWTSAQMGETQYF. CDR3 in DNA: TGCAGTGCTAGAGATCCCTGGACTAGCGCGCAAATGGGGGAGACCCAGTACTTC.

V and J are TRBV28 and TRBJ2-7; weak D call: TRBD2 (6 bases). From germline, CDR1 is MDHEN and CDR2 SYDVKM. The CDR3 is 10 residues long. Here the CDR3 reads CVTGAYEQYF. Here the CDR3 DNA reads TGTGTGACGGGGGCCTACGAGCAGTACTTC.

This clonotype has a count of ten or more. This chain connects TRBV20-1 to TRBJ2-6; 10 bases align to TRBD2. V lost 3 bases to trimming and J lost 4 bases; unmatched junction nucleotides: 12. Germline V CDR1 and CDR2: DFQATT, SNEGSKA (reference sequence). This CDR3 has 18 residues. CDR3 protein: CSARLASGGSLGANVLTF. In DNA, the CDR3 is TGCAGTGCTAGGTTGGCTAGCGGGGGATCTCTGGGGGCCAACGTCCTGACTTTC.

The V and J genes are TRBV9 and TRBJ2-3, with 8 bases matching TRBD2. The germline CDR1 and CDR2 sequences are SGDLS and YYNGEE. The J segment lost 2 bases and the V segment lost 2 bases, leaving 10 bases of the junction unmatched. This CDR3 has 17 amino acids. Here the CDR3 DNA reads TGTGCCAGCAGCGTCCAAGTGGCGGGGGGCATCACAGATACGCAGTATTTT. Amino acids: CASSVQVAGGITDTQYF.

This clonotype appeared many times. J is TRBJ2-1 and V is TRBV10-3; possibly TRBD1 for D (6 bases). The germline CDR1 and CDR2 sequences are ENHRY and SYGVKD. The CDR3 sequence is 11 residues long. The germline V and J ends were trimmed by 3 bases and 10 bases, with 7 bases remaining between them. The CDR3 loop is CAISEGQEQFF. CDR3 nucleotide sequence: TGTGCCATCAGTGAAGGACAGGAGCAGTTCTTC.

This clonotype turned up a few times. The chain joins TRBV7-9 to TRBJ1-1, with 7 bases that match TRBD1. The CDR3 is made up of 15 amino acids. Losses at the gene ends were 3 bases for V and 0 bases for J; bases not matched to a gene: 4. Germline-derived CDR1 and CDR2 are SEHNR and FQNEAQ (reference sequence). CDR3 loop: CASSFRGTMNTEAFF. CDR3 DNA sequence: TGTGCCAGCAGCTTCAGGGGGACAATGAACACTGAAGCTTTCTTT. The full variable domain, rest sourced from reference TRBV7-9 and TRBJ1-1, is DTGVSQNPRHKITKRGQNVTFRCDPISEHNRLYWYRQTLGQGPEFLTYFQNEAQLEKSRLLSDRFSAERPKGSFSTLEIQRTEQGDSAMYLCASSFRGTMNTEAFFGQGTRLTVV.

This clonotype was detected ten times or more. The rearrangement uses TRBV28 and TRBJ2-7; possibly TRBD1 or TRBD2 for D (5 bases each). Trimming took off 4 bases at V and 2 bases at J, with 15 bases between the two ends. Germline CDR1 MDHEN, CDR2 SYDVKM. CDR3 length: 15 amino acids. The CDR3 is CASSSPGTGTYEQYF. The DNA for the CDR3 is TGTGCCAGCAGTTCCCCCGGGACGGGTACCTACGAGCAGTACTTC.

This chain links TRBV29-1 with TRBJ2-1; perhaps TRBD2 as D (6 bases). The CDR3 consists of 11 residues. Germline CDR1 is SQVTM and CDR2 is ANQGSEA. The CDR3 protein is CRGTSYNEQFF. Here the CDR3 DNA reads TGCCGGGGGACTTCTTACAATGAGCAGTTCTTC.

This clonotype was seen a single time. The rearrangement joins TRBV29-1 to TRBJ1-1; D is unresolved. The CDR3 consists of 10 residues. CDR1 is SQVTM and CDR2 is ANQGSEA in the germline V gene. V was cut by 5 bases and J by 4 bases, with 5 bases left in between. CDR3 loop: CSVWGTEAFF. CDR3 nucleotide sequence: TGCAGCGTTTGGGGCACTGAAGCTTTCTTT.

This clonotype was recorded at least ten times. The CDR3 nucleotides read TGTGCCAGCAGCCCTTCTGAACACCACACCAGGGGCTCCTACGAGCAGTACTTC. Translated: CASSPSEHHTRGSYEQYF. The chain couples TRBV6-1 to TRBJ2-7, with D possibly matching TRBD1 (6 bases). The CDR3 extends over 18 amino acids. Per the germline V gene, CDR1 is MNHNS and CDR2 is SASEGT. The V end was cut by 6 bases, the J end by 0 bases, with 24 bases between.

This clonotype was seen only a few times. This chain connects TRBV7-2 to TRBJ2-5; TRBD2 matches 13 bases. The CDR3 has 17 residues. Germline V gives CDR1 SGHTA, CDR2 FQGNSA. V was pared by 5 bases and J by 6 bases, with 12 bases of the junction left unmatched. This chain's CDR3 is CASSPRLAGGGGKTQYF. The CDR3 DNA sequence: TGTGCCAGCAGCCCGCGACTAGCGGGGGGTGGCGGGAAGACCCAGTACTTC. The variable domain in full, with the rest retrieved from reference TRBV7-2 and TRBJ2-5, is GAGVSQSPSNKVTEKGKDVELRCDPISGHTALYWYRQSLGQGLEFLIYFQGNSAPDKSGLPSDRFSAERTGGSVSTLTIQRTQQEDSAVYLCASSPRLAGGGGKTQYFGPGTRLLVL.

Concerning this clonotype itself: A much larger clone lies a single base off, so this may be a read error. The chain joins TRBV10-2 to TRBJ2-7; D gene ambiguous. This CDR3 has 14 amino acids. CDR1 is WSHSY and CDR2 is SAAADI in the germline V gene. The CDR3 protein is CASTESKGVFEQYF. DNA for the CDR3: TGCGCCAGCACTGAGTCGAAAGGTGTTTTCGAGCAGTACTTC.

This clonotype was picked up many times. J is TRBJ1-6 and V is TRBV6-5, with no clear D. With 2 bases removed from V and 5 bases from J, the gap between germline ends came to 10 bases. The CDR3 extends over 15 amino acids. Germline CDR1 MNHEY, CDR2 SVGAGI. For the CDR3, the DNA is TGTGCCAGCAGTTACGGGCGTGAAGATAATTCACCCCTCCACTTT. It encodes CASSYGREDNSPLHF.

This clonotype was seen many times. The chain has TRBV7-2 and TRBJ2-7, with D uncertain. CDR1 and CDR2 (germline): SGHTA, FQGNSA. The CDR3 is 15 amino acids. V shed 2 bases and J shed 4 bases, with 15 bases lying between them. CDR3 coding DNA: TGTGCCAGCAGCTTAAGTCTCCCTGTTGCTTACGAGCAGTACTTC. Its translation is CASSLSLPVAYEQYF.

This clonotype was seen repeatedly, ten times or more. The J gene is TRBJ2-1, the V gene TRBV29-1; no firm D call. This CDR3 contains 14 residues. Germline V gives CDR1 SQVTM, CDR2 ANQGSEA. V was cut by 2 bases and J by 0 bases, with 8 bases left in between. CDR3 loop: CSVEQASSYNEQFF. In DNA, the CDR3 is TGCAGCGTTGAACAGGCCAGCTCCTACAATGAGCAGTTCTTC.

This clonotype showed up just a few times. The chain carries TRBV21-1 and TRBJ2-1; the DNA was not compared with TRBD2, the D call given in the table. TRBV21-1 has pseudogene status. The CDR3 consists of 15 residues. The CDR3 DNA sequence: TGTGCCAGCATCGACGGACTAGCCGAGGGCAATGAGCAGTTCTTC. Amino acid sequence: CASIDGLAEGNEQFF.

This clonotype was detected ten times or more. The V and J genes are TRBV29-1 and TRBJ1-4; 7 bases align to TRBD1. The CDR3 length is 14 residues. After removal of 6 bases from V and 3 bases from J, the junction contained 7 bases not matched to a gene. CDR1 and CDR2 from the germline V gene are SQVTM and ANQGSEA. The CDR3 here is CSVAQGTANEKLFF. CDR3 in DNA: TGCAGCGTCGCACAGGGGACAGCTAATGAAAAACTGTTTTTT.